This T cell receptor (beta chain) was identified during a study of identical twins. Donors uniformly comprised healthy Caucasians. From the 5' RACE reads, TCRdb called clonotypes with MiXCR, one entry per CDR3 protein. The sample lists hundreds of thousands of distinct CDR3 sequences; more than 6.5% were seen once. The sample holds a few counts of this clonotype. These same records also appear under a second study, on yellow fever vaccine responses in identical twins.

This sequence originates from a woman aged 18-35 years in good health. The sample consisted of PBMCs.

The DNA for the CDR3 is TGTGCCAGCAGTTACTCGAGGAGGGCCGAGCAGTACTTC. It codes for CASSYSRRAEQYF. The V and J genes are TRBV6-2 or TRBV6-3 and TRBJ2-7; a possible D gene is TRBD2 (6 bases). There are 13 residues in the CDR3. V was clipped by 0 bases and J by 6 bases, with 9 bases between them. Germline V gene sequence: CDR1 MNHEY, CDR2 SVGEGT.